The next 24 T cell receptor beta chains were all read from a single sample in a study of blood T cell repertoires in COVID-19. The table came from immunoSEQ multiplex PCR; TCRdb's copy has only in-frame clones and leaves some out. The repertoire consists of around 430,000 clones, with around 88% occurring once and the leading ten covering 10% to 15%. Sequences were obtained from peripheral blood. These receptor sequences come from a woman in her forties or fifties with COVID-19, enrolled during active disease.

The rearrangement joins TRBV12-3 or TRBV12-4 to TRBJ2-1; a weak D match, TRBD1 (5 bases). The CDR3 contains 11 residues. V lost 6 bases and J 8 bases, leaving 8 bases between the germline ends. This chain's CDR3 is CASRGVDEQFF. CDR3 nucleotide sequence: TGTGCCAGCAGAGGGGTGGATGAGCAGTTCTTC.

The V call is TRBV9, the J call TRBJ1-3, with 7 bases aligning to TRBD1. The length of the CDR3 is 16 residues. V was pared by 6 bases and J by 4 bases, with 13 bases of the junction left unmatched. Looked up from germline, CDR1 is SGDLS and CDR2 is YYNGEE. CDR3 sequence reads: CASTEGAGGPGNTIYF. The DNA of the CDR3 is TGTGCCAGCACCGAGGGGGCAGGGGGTCCGGGAAACACCATATATTTT.

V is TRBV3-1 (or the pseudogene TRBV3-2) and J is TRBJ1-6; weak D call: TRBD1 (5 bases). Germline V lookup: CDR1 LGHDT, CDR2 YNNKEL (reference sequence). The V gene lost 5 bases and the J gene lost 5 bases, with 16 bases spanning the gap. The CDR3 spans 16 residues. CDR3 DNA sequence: TGTGCCAGCAGCTCTTGGGGGGAGAGGGATAATTCACCCCTCCACTTT. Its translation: CASSSWGERDNSPLHF.

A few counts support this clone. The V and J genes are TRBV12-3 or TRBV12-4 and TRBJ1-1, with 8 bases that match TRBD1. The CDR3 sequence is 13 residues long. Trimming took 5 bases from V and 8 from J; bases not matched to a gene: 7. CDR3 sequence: CASSLGQAREAFF. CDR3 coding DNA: TGTGCCAGCAGTCTGGGACAGGCGAGGGAAGCTTTCTTT.

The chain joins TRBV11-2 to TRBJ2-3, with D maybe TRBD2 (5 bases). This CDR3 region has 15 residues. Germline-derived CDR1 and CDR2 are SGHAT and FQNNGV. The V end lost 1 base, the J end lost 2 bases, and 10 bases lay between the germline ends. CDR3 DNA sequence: TGTGCCAGCAGCTTAGCGGCGACTAACACAGATACGCAGTATTTT. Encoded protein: CASSLAATNTDTQYF. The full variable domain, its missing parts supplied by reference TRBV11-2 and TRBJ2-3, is EAGVAQSPRYKIIEKRQSVAFWCNPISGHATLYWYQQILGQGPKLLIQFQNNGVVDDSQLPKDRFSAERLKGVDSTLKIQPAKLEDSAVYLCASSLAATNTDTQYFGPGTRLTVL.

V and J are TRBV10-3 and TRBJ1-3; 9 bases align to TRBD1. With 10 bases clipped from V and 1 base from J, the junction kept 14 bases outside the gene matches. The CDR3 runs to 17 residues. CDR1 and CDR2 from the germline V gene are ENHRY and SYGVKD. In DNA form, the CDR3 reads TGTGCCACGAGGGGTTCACCGGGACAGGGATCTGGAAACACCATATATTTT. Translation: CATRGSPGQGSGNTIYF.

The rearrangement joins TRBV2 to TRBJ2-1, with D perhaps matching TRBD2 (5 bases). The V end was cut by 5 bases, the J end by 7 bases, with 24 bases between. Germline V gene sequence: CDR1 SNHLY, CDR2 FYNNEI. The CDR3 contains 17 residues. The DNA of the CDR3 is TGTGCCAGCAGTCCGAGCACGGCCGCCGGGGTCCTAAATGAGCAGTTCTTC. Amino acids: CASSPSTAAGVLNEQFF.

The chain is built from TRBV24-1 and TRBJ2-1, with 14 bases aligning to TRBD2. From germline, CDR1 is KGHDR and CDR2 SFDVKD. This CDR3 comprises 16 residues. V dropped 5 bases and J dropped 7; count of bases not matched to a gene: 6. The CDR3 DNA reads TGTGCCACCAGTGGGGTCGGACTAGCGGGGGGAAATGAGCAGTTCTTC. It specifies CATSGVGLAGGNEQFF.

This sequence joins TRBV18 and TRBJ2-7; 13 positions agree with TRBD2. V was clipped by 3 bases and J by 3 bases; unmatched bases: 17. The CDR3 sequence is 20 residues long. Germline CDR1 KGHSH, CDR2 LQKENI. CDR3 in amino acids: CASSPAIIGTSGASGYEQYF. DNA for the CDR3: TGTGCCAGCTCACCGGCGATAATTGGGACTAGCGGGGCTTCGGGCTACGAGCAGTACTTC.

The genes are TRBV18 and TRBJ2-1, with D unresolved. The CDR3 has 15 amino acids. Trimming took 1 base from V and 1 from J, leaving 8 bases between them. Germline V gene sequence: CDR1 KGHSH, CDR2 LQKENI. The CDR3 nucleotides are TGTGCCAGCTCACCACTGGGCACTTCCTACAATGAGCAGTTCTTC. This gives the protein CASSPLGTSYNEQFF. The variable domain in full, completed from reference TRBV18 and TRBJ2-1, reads NAGVMQNPRHLVRRRGQEARLRCSPMKGHSHVYWYRQLPEEGLKFMVYLQKENIIDESGMPKERFSAEFPKEGPSILRIQQVVRGDSAAYFCASSPLGTSYNEQFFGPGTRLTVL.

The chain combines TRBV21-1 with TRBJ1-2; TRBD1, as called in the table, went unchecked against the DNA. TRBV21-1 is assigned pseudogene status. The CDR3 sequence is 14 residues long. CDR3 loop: CASSKIRTGVDYTF. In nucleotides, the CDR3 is TGTGCCAGCAGCAAAATAAGGACAGGGGTAGACTACACCTTC.

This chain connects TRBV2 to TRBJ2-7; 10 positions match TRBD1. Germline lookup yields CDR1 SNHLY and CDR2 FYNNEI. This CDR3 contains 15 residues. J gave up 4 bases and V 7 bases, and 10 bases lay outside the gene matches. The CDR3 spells CASTLPGQGKYEQYF. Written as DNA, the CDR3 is TGTGCCAGCACCTTACCGGGACAGGGGAAGTACGAGCAGTACTTC.

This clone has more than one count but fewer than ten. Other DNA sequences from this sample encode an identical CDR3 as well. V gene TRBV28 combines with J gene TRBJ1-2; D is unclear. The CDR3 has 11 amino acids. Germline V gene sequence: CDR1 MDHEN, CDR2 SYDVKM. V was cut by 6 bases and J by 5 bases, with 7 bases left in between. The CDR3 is CASSRGYGYTF. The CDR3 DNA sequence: TGTGCCAGCAGCCGCGGATATGGCTACACCTTC.

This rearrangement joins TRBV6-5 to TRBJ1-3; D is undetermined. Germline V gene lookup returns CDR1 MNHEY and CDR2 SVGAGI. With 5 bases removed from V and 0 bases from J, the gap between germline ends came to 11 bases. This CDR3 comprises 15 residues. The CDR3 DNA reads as TGTGCCAGCAGTCGAGTGGGCCTCTCTGGAAACACCATATATTTT. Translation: CASSRVGLSGNTIYF.

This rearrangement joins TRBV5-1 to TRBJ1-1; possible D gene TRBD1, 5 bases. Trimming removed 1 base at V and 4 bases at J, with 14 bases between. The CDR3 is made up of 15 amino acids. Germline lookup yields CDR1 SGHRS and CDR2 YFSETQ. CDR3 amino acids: CASSLYWPGATEAFF. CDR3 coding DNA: TGCGCCAGCAGCTTGTACTGGCCTGGGGCCACTGAAGCTTTCTTT.

The CDR3 coding sequence is TGTGCCAGCAGTGGTCGCCGGACAGGGGGCCTCACTGAAGCTTTCTTT. Residues: CASSGRRTGGLTEAFF. The chain carries TRBV2 and TRBJ1-1; 11 bases are shared with TRBD1. Germline assignment: CDR1 SNHLY and CDR2 FYNNEI. The CDR3 sequence is 16 residues long. V trimming: 4 bases; J trimming: 4 bases; junction bases outside the gene matches: 8. The variable domain in full, completed from reference TRBV2 and TRBJ1-1, reads EPEVTQTPSHQVTQMGQEVILRCVPISNHLYFYWYRQILGQKVEFLVSFYNNEISEKSEIFDDQFSVERPDGSNFTLKIRSTKLEDSAMYFCASSGRRTGGLTEAFFGQGTRLTVV.

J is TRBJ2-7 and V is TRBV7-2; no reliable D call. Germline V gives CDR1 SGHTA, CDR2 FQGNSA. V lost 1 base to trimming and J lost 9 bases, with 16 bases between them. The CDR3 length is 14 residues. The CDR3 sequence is CASSLGGESTGQYF. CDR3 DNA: TGTGCCAGCAGCTTAGGAGGCGAGTCGACTGGGCAGTACTTC.

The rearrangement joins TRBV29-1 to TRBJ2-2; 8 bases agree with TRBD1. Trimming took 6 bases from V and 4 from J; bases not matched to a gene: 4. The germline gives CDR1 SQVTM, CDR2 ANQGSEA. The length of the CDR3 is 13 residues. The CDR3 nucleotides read TGCAGCGTGCGGACAGGGTCCACCGGGGAGCTGTTTTTT. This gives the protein CSVRTGSTGELFF.

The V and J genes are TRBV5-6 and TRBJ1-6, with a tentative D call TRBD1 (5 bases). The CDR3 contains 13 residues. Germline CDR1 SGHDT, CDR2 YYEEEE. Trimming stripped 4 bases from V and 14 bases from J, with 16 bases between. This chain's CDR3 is CASSPGGRLTLHF. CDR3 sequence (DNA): TGTGCCAGCAGCCCGGGGGGGAGGTTGACCCTCCACTTT.

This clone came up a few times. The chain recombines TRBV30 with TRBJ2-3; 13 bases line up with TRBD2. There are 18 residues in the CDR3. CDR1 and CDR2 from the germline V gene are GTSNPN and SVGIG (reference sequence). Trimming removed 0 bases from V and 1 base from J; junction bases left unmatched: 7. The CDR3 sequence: CAWSVSLAGGPGTDTQYF. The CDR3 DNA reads TGTGCCTGGAGTGTTTCACTAGCGGGGGGGCCGGGCACAGATACGCAGTATTTT. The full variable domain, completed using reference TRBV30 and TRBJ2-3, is SQTIHQWPATLVQPVGSPLSLECTVEGTSNPNLYWYRQAAGRGLQLLFYSVGIGQISSEVPQNLSASRPQDRQFILSSKKLLLSDSGFYLCAWSVSLAGGPGTDTQYFGPGTRLTVL.

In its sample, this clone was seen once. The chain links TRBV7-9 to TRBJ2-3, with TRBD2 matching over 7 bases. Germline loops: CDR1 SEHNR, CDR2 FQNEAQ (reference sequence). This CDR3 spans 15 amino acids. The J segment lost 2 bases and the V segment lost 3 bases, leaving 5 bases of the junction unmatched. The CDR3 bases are TGTGCCAGCAGCTTTGCTAGCGGTCTCACAGATACGCAGTATTTT. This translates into CASSFASGLTDTQYF.

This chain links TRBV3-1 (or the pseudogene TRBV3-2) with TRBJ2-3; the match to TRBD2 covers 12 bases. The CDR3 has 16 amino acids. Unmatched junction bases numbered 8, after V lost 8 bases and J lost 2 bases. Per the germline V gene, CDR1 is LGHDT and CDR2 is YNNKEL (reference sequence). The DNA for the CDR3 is TGTGCCAGCGGTTCTAGCGGGGGGGCGGTCACAGATACGCAGTATTTT. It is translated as CASGSSGGAVTDTQYF.

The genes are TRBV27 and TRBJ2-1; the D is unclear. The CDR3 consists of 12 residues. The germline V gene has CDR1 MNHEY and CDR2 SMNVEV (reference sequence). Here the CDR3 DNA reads TGTGAGACAACGAGCTCCTACAATGAGCAGTTCTTC. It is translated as CETTSSYNEQFF.

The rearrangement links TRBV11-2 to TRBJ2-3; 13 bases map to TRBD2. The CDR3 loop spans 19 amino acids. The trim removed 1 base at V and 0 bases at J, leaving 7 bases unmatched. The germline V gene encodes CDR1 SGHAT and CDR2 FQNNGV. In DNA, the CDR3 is TGTGCCAGCAGCTTAGGAACTAGCGGGGGGGGTATTAGCACAGATACGCAGTATTTT. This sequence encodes CASSLGTSGGGISTDTQYF.